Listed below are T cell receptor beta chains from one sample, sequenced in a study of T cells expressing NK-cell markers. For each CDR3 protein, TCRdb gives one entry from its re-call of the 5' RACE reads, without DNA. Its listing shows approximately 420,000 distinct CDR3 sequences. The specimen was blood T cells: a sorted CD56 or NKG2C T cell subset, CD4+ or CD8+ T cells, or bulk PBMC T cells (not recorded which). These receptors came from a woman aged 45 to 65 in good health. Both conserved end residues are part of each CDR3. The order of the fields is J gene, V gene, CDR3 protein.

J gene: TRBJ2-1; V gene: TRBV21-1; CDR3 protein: CASSPRDSGGRDNNEQFF
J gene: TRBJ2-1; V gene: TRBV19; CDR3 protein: CASSIGRAGLYNEQFF
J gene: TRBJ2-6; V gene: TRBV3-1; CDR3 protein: CASSPWDNPSSGANVLTF
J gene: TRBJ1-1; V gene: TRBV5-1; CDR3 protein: CASSTMTGFDTEAFF
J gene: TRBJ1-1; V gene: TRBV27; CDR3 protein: CASSVKIGVTEAFF
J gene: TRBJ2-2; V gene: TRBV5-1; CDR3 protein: CASSLVLAGGAGELFF
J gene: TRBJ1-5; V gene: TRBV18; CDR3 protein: CASSPQAGNNQPQHF
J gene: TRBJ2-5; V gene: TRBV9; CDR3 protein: CASSSHDSRETQYF
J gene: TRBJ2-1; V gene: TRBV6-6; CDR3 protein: CASAAGLSNEQFF
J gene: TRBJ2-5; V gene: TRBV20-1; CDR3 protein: CSAAYVQETQYF
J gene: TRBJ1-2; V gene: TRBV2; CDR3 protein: CASVWTANYGYTF
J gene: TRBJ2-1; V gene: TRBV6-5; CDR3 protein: CASSYLQGGEQFF
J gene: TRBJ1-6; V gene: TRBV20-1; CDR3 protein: CSVSDGQGGNSPLHF
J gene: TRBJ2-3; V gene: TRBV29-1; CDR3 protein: CSVTGLAGSGPDTQYF
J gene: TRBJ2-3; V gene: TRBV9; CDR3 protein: CASSVDRLKDTQYF
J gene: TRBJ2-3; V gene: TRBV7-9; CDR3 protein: CASRNLRAVPTDTQYF
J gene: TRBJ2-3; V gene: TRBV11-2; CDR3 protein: CASSPRTGDTQYF
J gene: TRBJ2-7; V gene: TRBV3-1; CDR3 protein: CASSQDGTGGGQYF
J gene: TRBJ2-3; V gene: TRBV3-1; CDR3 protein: CASNLAGGPDTQYF
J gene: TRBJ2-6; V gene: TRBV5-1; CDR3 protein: CASSLGYRTMTGANVLTF
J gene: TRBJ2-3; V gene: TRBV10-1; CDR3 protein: CASSESVAGRWDTQYF
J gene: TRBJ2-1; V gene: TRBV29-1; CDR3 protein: CSVEAPDRNNEQFF
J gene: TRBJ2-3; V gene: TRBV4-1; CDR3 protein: CASSQPADTQYF
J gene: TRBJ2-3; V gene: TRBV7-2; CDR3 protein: CASSFVGSPHTQYF
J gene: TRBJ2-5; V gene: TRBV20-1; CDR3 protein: CSVGGYQTQYF
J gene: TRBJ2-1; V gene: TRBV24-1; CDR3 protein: CATRRGNEQFF
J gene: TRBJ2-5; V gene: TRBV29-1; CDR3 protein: CSVVTSPGGGETQYF
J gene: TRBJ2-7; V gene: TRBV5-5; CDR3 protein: CASSVTGYYEQYF
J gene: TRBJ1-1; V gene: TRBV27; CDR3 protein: CASSLFGQGNTEAFF